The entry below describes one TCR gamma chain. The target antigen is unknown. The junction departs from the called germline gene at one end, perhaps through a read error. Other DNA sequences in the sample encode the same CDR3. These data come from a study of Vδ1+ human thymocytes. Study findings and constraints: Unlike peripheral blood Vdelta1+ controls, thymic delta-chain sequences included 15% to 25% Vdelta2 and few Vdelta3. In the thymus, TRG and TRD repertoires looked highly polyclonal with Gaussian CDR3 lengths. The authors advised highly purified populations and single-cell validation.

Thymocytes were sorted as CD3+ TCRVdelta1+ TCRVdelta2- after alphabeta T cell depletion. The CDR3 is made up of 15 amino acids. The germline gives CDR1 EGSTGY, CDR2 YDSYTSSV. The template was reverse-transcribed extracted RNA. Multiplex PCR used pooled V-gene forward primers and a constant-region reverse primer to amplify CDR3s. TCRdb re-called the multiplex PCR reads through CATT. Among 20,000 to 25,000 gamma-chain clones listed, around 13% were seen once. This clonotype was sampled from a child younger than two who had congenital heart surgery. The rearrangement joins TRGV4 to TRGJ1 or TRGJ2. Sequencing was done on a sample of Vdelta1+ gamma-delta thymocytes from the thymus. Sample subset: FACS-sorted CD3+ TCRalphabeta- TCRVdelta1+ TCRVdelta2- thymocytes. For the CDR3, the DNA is TGTGCCACCTGGAATGGACCATCGAATTATTATAAGAAACTCTTT. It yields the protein CATWNGPSNYYKKLF.